This entry is about one TCR beta chain. Its antigen is not known. The data originate from a study of T cell responses to AZD1222 COVID-19 vaccine. Overall study findings and caveats: Samples come after the peak T cell response, not at day 14. Compared with day 0, the breadth and depth of the Spike-specific TCR repertoire rose significantly after two doses of AZD1222. Reports indicate that nearly half of spike-specific TCRs are directed at unmutated variant regions. Most donors were white British, females outnumbered males, and clonal diversity was possibly underestimated.

The assay was immunoSEQ multiplex PCR, and TCRdb's table has in-frame clones only and misses some. This sample has about 120,000 clones, with around 81% found just once. V was cut by 1 base and J by 6 bases, with 11 bases left in between. CDR3 length: 14 amino acids. Germline CDR1 and CDR2: SGHTA and FQGTGA. This TCR came from an adult in good health. Sequences were derived from peripheral blood, sampled on day 0 of AZD1222 vaccination. The chain links TRBV7-3 to TRBJ2-3; no definite D call. CDR3 sequence reads: CASSLSGPTDTQYF. In DNA form, the CDR3 reads TGTGCCAGCAGCTTAAGCGGCCCTACGGATACGCAGTATTTT.